Given below is one TCR beta chain in context. Its antigen remains unidentified. Trimming removed 2 bases from V and 2 bases from J; junction bases left unmatched: 16. Germline V CDR1 and CDR2: SEHNR, FQNEAQ (reference sequence). The CDR3 has 20 residues. The sample originates from a study of blood T cells in healthy people across ages. Then a second PCR, running roughly 7 to 11 cycles, was carried out with a sample-barcoded 5' primer and a J-beta primer mix. TCRdb used MiXCR to reprocess the 5' RACE reads, holding one entry per CDR3 protein. The profile shows about 1.8 million distinct CDR3 sequences, roughly 50% of them singletons. Study-level findings and limits: Expanded clonotype changes were possibly confounded by unknown donor CMV status. Naive and antigen-experienced cells were not separated, limiting conclusive comparison.

Healthy Caucasian individuals from Russia aged about 6 to 100 served as donors. The chain carries TRBV7-9 and TRBJ2-3, with 10 nucleotides matching TRBD2. The clonotype comes from a woman in her forties in good health. The source material was blood. The CDR3 bases are TGTGCCAGCAGCTTACCTTCAAGCGGGGGGGCCAAGGGTTTCACAGATACGCAGTATTTT. Protein product: CASSLPSSGGAKGFTDTQYF.